These 8 T cell receptor beta chains were all obtained from the same sample, sequenced in a study of vaccination and CD4 T cells after COVID-19. The Oncomine TCR Beta short-read assay sequenced DNA from cultured CD4+ T cells. TCRdb re-called the PCR reads with MiXCR, one entry per CDR3 protein. The table has about 10,000 distinct CDR3 sequences, about 51% seen once. The sample's treatment: approximately nine-day PBMC culture with coronavirus spike peptide pools or control peptides (ViraFEST assay). Antigens of these TCRs are unknown. The specimen sequenced was CD4+ T cells from blood, cultured in vitro. The receptors were sampled from a human donor who had recovered from COVID-19.

Only a few counts were recorded for this clonotype. The CDR3 DNA reads TGTGCCAGTAGTGAACTGAGCAATCAGCCCCAGCATTTT. It yields the protein CASSELSNQPQHF. The V call is TRBV19, the J call TRBJ1-5; D unresolved. This CDR3 comprises 13 residues. CDR1 LNHDA and CDR2 SQIVND come from the germline V gene (reference sequence). The ends were cut back, 5 bases at V and 1 base at J, with 6 bases in the middle.

Comment on this clonotype: A much larger clone differs by one base, so this may be a read error. The chain combines TRBV2 with TRBJ2-7; TRBD1 might be the D (6 bases). This CDR3 spans 15 amino acids. Germline loops: CDR1 SNHLY, CDR2 FYNNEI. The CDR3, as DNA: TGTGCCAGCAGTGTAGAGCCGGGACATTCCTACGAGCAGCACTTC. It yields the protein CASSVEPGHSYEQHF.

This clonotype has more than one count but fewer than ten. The V call is TRBV19, the J call TRBJ1-2, with unresolved D. This CDR3 has 13 amino acids. In germline, CDR1 is LNHDA, CDR2 SQIVND (reference sequence). V was cut by 5 bases and J by 0 bases, with 7 bases left in between. In DNA, the CDR3 is TGTGCCAGTAGTGACGGTTCTAACTATGGCTACACCTTC. Its protein product is CASSDGSNYGYTF.

This clonotype was observed once. The gene calls are TRBV14 and TRBJ2-4; D is unresolved. The CDR3 loop spans 16 amino acids. The V end was cut by 1 base, the J end by 0 bases, with 10 bases between. The V gene's germline CDR1 is SGHDN and CDR2 FVKESK. CDR3 nucleotide sequence: TGTGCCAGCAGCCAAGGCGTCTTGCTAGCCAAAAACATTCAGTACTTC. Translated: CASSQGVLLAKNIQYF. The full variable domain, with the rest looked up from reference TRBV14 and TRBJ2-4, is EAGVTQFPSHSVIEKGQTVTLRCDPISGHDNLYWYRRVMGKEIKFLLHFVKESKQDESGMPNNRFLAERTGGTYSTLKVQPAELEDSGVYFCASSQGVLLAKNIQYFGAGTRLSVL.

The genes are TRBV4-2 and TRBJ2-1; 10 bases are shared with TRBD1. V shed 0 bases and J 6 bases; nucleotides not matched to a gene: 11. The CDR3 loop spans 18 amino acids. Germline assignment: CDR1 LGHNA and CDR2 YNFKEQ. The CDR3 region is CASSQEARGTGEANEQFF. In DNA, the CDR3 is TGTGCCAGCAGCCAAGAGGCTAGGGGGACAGGGGAGGCCAATGAGCAGTTCTTC.

This clonotype was detected a few times. The chain employs TRBV10-3 and TRBJ2-7; 9 bases fit TRBD2. The CDR3 runs 16 residues. Germline CDR1 is ENHRY and CDR2 is SYGVKD. J gave up 3 bases and V 5 bases, and 11 bases lay outside the gene matches. This CDR3 is CAISSSGAGGDYEQYF. The DNA of the CDR3 is TGTGCCATCAGTTCTTCAGGGGCGGGAGGGGACTACGAGCAGTACTTC.

This CDR3 reads CASSPRLAGGADTQYF. In nucleotides, the CDR3 is TGTGCCAGCAGCCCAAGATTGGCAGGGGGCGCAGATACGCAGTATTTT. J is TRBJ2-3 and V is TRBV28, with 8 bases aligning to TRBD1. This CDR3 spans 16 amino acids. Germline V gene data show CDR1 as MDHEN and CDR2 as SYDVKM. Trimming removed 6 bases from V and 4 bases from J; junction bases left unmatched: 12.

This clonotype showed up just a few times. The J gene is TRBJ2-2, the V gene TRBV19; TRBD1 aligns across 7 bases. From germline, CDR1 is LNHDA and CDR2 SQIVND (reference sequence). This CDR3 is built from 15 residues. V lost 6 bases and J lost 4; bases outside the gene matches: 8. The DNA for the CDR3 is TGTGCCAGTAGCACGACAGGGCGGACCACCGGGGAGCTGTTTTTT. Its translation is CASSTTGRTTGELFF. The full variable domain, rest sourced from reference TRBV19 and TRBJ2-2, is DGGITQSPKYLFRKEGQNVTLSCEQNLNHDAMYWYRQDPGQGLRLIYYSQIVNDFQKGDIAEGYSVSREKKESFPLTVTSAQKNPTAFYLCASSTTGRTTGELFFGEGSRLTVL.